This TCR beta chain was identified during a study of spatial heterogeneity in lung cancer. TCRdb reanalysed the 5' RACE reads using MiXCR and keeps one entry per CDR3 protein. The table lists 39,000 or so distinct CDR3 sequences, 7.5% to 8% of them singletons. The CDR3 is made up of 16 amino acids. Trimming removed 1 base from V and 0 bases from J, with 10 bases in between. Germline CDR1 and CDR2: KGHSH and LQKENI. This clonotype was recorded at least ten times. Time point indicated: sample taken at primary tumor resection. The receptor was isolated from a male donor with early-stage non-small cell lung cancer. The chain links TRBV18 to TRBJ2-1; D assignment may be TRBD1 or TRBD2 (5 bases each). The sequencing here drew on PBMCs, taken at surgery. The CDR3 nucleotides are TGTGCCAGCTCACCACGGGACGGAAGCTCCTACAATGAGCAGTTCTTC. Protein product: CASSPRDGSSYNEQFF. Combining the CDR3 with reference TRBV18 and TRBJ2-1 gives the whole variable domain NAGVMQNPRHLVRRRGQEARLRCSPMKGHSHVYWYRQLPEEGLKFMVYLQKENIIDESGMPKERFSAEFPKEGPSILRIQQVVRGDSAAYFCASSPRDGSSYNEQFFGPGTRLTVL.